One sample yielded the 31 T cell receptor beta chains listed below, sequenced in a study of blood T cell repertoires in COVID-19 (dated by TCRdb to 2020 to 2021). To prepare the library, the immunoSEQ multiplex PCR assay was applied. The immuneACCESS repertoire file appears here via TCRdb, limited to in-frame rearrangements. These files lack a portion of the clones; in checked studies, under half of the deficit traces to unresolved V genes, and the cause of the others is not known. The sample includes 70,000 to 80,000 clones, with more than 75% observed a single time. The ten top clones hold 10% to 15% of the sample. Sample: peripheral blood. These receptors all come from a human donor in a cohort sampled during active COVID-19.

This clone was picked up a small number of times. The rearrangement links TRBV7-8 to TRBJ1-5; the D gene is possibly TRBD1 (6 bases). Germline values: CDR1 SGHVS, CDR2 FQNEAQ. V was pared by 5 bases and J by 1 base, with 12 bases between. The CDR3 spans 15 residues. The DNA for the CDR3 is TGTGCCAGCAGCCTCACCGGGACAAGCAATCAGCCCCAGCATTTT. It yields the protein CASSLTGTSNQPQHF.

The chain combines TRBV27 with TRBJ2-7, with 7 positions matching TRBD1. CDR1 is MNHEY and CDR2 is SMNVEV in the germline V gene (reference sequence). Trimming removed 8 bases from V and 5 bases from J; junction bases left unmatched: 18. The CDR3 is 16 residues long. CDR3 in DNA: TGTGCCAGCTTGGAACAGGGGAATTTTAGTCCCAACGAGCAGTACTTC. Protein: CASLEQGNFSPNEQYF.

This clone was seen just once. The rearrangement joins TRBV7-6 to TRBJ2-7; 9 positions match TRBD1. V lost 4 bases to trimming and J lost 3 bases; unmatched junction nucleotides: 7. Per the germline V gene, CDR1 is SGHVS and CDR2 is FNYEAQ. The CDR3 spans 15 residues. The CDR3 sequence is CASSSIPGQGYEQYF. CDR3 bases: TGTGCCAGCAGCTCAATCCCGGGACAGGGCTACGAGCAGTACTTC.

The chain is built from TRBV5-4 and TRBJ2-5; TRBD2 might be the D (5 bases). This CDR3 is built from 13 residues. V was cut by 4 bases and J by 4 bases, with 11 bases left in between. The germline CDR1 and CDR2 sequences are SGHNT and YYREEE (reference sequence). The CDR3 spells CASSHPAGETQYF. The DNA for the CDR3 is TGTGCCAGCAGCCACCCCGCGGGAGAGACCCAGTACTTC.

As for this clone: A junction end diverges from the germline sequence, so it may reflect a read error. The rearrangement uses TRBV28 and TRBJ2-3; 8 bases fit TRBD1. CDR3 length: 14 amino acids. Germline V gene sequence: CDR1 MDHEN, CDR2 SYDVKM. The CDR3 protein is CASSFAGGTDTQYF. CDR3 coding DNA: TGTGCCAGCAGTTTTGCAGGGGGCACGGATACGCAGTATTTT.

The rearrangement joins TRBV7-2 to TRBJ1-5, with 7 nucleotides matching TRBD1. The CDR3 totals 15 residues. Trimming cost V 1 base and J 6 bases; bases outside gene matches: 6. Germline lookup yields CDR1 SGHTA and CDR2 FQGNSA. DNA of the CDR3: TGTGCCAGCAGCTTAGAGGGGGCAGGCGGTCAGCCCCAGCATTTT. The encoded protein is CASSLEGAGGQPQHF.

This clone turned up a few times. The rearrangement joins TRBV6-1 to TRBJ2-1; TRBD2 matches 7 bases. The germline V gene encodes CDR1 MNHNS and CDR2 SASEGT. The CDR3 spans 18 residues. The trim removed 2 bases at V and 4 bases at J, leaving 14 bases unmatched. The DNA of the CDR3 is TGTGCCAGCAGTGAACGATTCGGCGGGGGAGGCCCTTACAATGAGCAGTTCTTC. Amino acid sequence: CASSERFGGGGPYNEQFF.

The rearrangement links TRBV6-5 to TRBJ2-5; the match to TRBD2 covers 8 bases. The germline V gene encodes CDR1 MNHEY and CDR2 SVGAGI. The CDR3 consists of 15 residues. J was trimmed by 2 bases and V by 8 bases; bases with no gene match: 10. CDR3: CASWSGGTNQETQYF. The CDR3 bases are TGTGCCAGCTGGTCGGGGGGGACTAATCAAGAGACCCAGTACTTC.

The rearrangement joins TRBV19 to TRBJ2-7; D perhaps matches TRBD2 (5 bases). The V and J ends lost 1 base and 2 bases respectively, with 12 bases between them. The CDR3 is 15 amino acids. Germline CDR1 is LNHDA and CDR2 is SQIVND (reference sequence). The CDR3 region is CASSIVGTGAYEQYF. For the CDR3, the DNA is TGTGCCAGTAGTATAGTAGGAACCGGGGCCTACGAGCAGTACTTC.

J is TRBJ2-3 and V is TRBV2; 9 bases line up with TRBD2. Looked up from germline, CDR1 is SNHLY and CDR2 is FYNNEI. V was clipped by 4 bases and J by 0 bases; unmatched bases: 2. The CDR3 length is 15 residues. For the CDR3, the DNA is TGTGCCAGCAGTGGTCTAGCGGGGAGCACAGATACGCAGTATTTT. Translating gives CASSGLAGSTDTQYF.

CDR3 in amino acids: CASSERPAGDKNIQYF. The CDR3 coding sequence is TGTGCCAGCAGTGAACGGCCCGCCGGGGACAAAAACATTCAGTACTTC. V usage is TRBV6-1 and J usage is TRBJ2-4, with a possible D match to TRBD2 (5 bases). Germline CDR1 reads MNHNS; CDR2 reads SASEGT. Trimming took 2 bases from V and 3 from J, leaving 14 bases between them. The CDR3 has 16 residues.

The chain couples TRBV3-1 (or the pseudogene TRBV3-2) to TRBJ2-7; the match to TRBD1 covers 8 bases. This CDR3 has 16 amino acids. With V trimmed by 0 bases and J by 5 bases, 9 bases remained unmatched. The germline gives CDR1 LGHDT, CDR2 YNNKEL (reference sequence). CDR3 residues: CASSQDAGGGLNEQYF. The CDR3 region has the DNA TGTGCCAGCAGCCAAGATGCAGGGGGCGGTCTTAACGAGCAGTACTTC.

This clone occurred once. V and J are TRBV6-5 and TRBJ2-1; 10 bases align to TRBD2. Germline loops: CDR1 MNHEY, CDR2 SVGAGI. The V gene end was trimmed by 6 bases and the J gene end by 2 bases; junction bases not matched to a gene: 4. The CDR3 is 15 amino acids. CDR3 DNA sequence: TGTGCCAGCAGCCAAAGCGGGGGGGCCTACAATGAGCAGTTCTTC. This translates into CASSQSGGAYNEQFF.

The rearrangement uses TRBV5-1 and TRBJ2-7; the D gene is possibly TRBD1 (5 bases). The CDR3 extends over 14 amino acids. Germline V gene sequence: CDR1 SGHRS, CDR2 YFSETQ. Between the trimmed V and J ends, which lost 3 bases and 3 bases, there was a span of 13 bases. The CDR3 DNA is TGCGCCAGCAGCTCCGGCCAGGGTCTCTACGAGCAGTACTTC. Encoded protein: CASSSGQGLYEQYF.

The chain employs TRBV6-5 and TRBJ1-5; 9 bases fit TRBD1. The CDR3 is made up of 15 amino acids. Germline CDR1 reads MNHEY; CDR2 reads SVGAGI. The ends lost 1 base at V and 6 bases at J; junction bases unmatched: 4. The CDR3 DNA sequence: TGTGCCAGCAGTTACTACAGGGGGCGCTTTCAGCCCCAGCATTTT. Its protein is CASSYYRGRFQPQHF.

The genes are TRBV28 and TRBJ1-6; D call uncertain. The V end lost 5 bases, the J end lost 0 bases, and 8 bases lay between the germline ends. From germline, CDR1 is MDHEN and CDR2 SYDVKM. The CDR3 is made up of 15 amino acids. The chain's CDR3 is CASSRQSSYNSPLHF. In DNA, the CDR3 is TGTGCCAGCAGTCGACAAAGCTCCTATAATTCACCCCTCCACTTT.

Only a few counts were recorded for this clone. CDR3 nucleotide sequence: TGTGCCAGCAGGTTGACAGGGATTATAACTGAAGCTTTCTTT. Protein sequence: CASRLTGIITEAFF. V usage is TRBV27 and J usage is TRBJ1-1; 7 bases line up with TRBD1. CDR1 and CDR2 from the germline V gene are MNHEY and SMNVEV (reference sequence). CDR3 length: 14 residues. J gave up 5 bases and V 6 bases, and 9 bases lay outside the gene matches.

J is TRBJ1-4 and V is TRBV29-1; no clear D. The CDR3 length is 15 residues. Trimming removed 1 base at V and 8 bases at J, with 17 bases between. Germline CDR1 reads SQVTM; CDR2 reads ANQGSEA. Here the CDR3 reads CSVEARSGGGEKLFF. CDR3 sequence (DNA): TGCAGCGTTGAAGCCCGGAGCGGAGGAGGAGAAAAACTGTTTTTT.

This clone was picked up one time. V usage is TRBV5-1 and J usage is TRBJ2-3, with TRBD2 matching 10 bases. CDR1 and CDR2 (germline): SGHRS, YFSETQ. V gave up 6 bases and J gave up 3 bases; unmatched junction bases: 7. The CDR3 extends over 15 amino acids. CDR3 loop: CASTTSGDRTDTQYF. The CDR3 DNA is TGCGCCAGCACTACTAGCGGGGATAGGACAGATACGCAGTATTTT.

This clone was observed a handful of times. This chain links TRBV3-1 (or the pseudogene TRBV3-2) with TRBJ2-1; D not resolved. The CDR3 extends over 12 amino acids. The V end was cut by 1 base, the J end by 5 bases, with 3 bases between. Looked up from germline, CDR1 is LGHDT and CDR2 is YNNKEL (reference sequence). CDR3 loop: CASSQADNEQFF. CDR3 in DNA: TGTGCCAGCAGCCAAGCGGACAATGAGCAGTTCTTC.

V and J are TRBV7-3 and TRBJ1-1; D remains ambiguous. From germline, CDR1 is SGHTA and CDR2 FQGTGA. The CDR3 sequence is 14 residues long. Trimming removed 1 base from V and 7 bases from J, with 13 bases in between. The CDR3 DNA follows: TGTGCCAGCAGCTTAAGAGGGCTAGCAGGTGAAGCTTTCTTT. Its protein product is CASSLRGLAGEAFF.

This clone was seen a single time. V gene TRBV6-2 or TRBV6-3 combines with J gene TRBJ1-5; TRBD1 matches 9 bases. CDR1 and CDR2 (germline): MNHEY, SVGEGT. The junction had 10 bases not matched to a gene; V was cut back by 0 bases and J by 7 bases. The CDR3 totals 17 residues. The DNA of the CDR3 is TGTGCCAGCAGTTACTCGAGTGGGACAGGGAGCAGGCAGCCCCAGCATTTT. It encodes CASSYSSGTGSRQPQHF.

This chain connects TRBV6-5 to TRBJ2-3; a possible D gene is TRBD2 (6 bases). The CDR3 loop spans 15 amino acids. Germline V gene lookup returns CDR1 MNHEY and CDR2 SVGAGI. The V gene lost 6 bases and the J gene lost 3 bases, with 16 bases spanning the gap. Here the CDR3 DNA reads TGTGCCAGCAGCCTCGAGGGAGGTCGTACAGATACGCAGTATTTT. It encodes CASSLEGGRTDTQYF.

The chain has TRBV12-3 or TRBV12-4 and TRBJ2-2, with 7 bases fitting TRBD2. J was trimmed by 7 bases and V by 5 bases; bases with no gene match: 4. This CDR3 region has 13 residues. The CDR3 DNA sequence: TGTGCCAGCAGTCTGAGCGGGGTCGGGGAGCTGTTTTTT. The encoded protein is CASSLSGVGELFF.

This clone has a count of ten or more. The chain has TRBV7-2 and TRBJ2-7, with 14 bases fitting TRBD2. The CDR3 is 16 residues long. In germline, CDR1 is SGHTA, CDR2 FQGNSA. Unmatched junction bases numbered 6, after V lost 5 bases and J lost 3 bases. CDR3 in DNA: TGTGCCAGCAGCCCACGTGGACTAGCGGGGGGCTACGAGCAGTACTTC. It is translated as CASSPRGLAGGYEQYF.

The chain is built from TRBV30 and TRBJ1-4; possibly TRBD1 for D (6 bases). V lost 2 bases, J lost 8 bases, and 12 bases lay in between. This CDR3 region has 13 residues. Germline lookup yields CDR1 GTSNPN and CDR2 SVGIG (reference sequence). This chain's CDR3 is CAWSTGPGEKLFF. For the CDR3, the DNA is TGTGCCTGGAGTACAGGGCCGGGAGAAAAACTGTTTTTT.

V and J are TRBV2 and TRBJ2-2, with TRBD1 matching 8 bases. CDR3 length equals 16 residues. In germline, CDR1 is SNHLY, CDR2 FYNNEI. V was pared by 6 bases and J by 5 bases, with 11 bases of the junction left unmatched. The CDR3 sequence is CASSGGRGQATGELFF. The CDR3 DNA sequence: TGTGCCAGCAGCGGTGGCCGGGGACAGGCAACCGGGGAGCTGTTTTTT.

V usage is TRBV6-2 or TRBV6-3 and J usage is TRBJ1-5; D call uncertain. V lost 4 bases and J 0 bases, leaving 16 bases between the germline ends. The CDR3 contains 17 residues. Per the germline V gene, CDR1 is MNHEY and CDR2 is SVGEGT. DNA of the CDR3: TGTGCCAGCAGTTCCCCTGGACTCACCCGTAGCAATCAGCCCCAGCATTTT. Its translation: CASSSPGLTRSNQPQHF.

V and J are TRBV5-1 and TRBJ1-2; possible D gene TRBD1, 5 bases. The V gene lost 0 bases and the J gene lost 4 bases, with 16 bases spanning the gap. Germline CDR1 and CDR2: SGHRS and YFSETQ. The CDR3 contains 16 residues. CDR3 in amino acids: CASSLDPRQGPYGYTF. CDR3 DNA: TGCGCCAGCAGCTTGGACCCCAGGCAGGGCCCCTATGGCTACACCTTC.

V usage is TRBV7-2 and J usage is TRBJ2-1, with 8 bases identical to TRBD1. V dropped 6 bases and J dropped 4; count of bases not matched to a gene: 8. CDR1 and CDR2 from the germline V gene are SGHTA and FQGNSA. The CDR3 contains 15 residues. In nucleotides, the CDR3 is TGTGCCAGCAGTAAGTGGACAGGGAGTTACAATGAGCAGTTCTTC. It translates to CASSKWTGSYNEQFF.

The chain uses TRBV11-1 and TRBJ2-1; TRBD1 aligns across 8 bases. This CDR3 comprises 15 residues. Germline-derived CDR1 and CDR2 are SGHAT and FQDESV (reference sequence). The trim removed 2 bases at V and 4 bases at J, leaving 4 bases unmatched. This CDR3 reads CASSLKGQDYNEQFF. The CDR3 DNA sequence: TGTGCCAGCAGCTTAAAGGGACAGGATTACAATGAGCAGTTCTTC.